This TCR beta chain originates from a study of Ad26.COV2.S vaccination and SARS-CoV-2 variants. Study-wide context: Into the muscle, Ad26.COV2.S was dosed once or twice, 56 days apart. Study results and caveats: It was vaccine recipients, not placebo recipients, who had the higher spike-specific TCR breadth.

TCRdb keeps only in-frame clones here, not all; method: immunoSEQ multiplex PCR. The sample holds roughly 390,000 clones; approximately 90% are singletons and the top ten take around 3.4%. The treatment here: some 20 received Ad26.COV2.S at low or high dose, single or two shots; about 5 received placebo; per-sample allocation not given. Day 63 following the first vaccine or placebo injection was when the samples were taken. The germline CDR1 and CDR2 sequences are LNHNV and YYDKDF (reference sequence). The CDR3 totals 14 residues. The V gene lost 0 bases and the J gene lost 3 bases, with 6 bases spanning the gap. Note on this clone: Its antigen remains unknown.

The receptor comes from a person aged 18-60 years who received the Ad26.COV2.S COVID-19 vaccine or a placebo. The sequencing here drew on peripheral blood, taken in a trial of Ad26.COV2.S vaccine versus placebo. This chain links TRBV15 with TRBJ1-3, with unresolved D. The CDR3 DNA reads as TGTGCCACCAGCAGAGATTCCCTTGGAAACACCATATATTTT. It codes for CATSRDSLGNTIYF.